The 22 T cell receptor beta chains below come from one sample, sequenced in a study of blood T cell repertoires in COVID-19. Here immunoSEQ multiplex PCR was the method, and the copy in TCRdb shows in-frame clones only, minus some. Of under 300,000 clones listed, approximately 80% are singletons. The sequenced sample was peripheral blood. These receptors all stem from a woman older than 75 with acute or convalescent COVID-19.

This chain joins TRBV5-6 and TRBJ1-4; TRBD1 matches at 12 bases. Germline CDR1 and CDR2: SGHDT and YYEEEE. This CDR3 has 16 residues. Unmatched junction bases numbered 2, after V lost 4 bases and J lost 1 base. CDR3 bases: TGTGCCAGCAGCCGGGACAGGGGGCTAACTAATGAAAAACTGTTTTTT. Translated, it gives CASSRDRGLTNEKLFF.

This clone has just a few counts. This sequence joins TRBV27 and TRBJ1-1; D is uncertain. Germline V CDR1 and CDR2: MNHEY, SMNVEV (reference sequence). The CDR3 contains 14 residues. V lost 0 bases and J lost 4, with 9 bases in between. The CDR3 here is CASSLSEVGTEAFF. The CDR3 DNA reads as TGTGCCAGCAGTTTATCGGAGGTTGGCACTGAAGCTTTCTTT.

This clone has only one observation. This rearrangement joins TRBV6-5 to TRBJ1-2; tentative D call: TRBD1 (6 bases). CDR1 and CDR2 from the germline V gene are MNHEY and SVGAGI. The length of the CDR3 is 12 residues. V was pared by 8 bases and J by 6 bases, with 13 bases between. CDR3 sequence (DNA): TGTGCCAGCCGAACAGGGTTGGATGGCTACACCTTC. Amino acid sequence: CASRTGLDGYTF.

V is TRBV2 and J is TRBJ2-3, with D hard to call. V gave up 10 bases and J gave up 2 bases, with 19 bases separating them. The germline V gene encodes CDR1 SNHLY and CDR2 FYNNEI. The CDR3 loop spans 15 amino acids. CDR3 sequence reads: CATSKAVGFTDTQYF. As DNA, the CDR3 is TGTGCCACCTCTAAGGCGGTCGGGTTCACAGATACGCAGTATTTT.

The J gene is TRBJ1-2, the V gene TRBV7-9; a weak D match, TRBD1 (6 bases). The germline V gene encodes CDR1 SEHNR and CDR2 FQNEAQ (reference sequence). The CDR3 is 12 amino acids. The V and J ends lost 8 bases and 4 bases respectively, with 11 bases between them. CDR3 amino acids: CASGQGSYGYTF. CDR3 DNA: TGTGCCAGCGGGCAGGGGAGCTATGGCTACACCTTC.

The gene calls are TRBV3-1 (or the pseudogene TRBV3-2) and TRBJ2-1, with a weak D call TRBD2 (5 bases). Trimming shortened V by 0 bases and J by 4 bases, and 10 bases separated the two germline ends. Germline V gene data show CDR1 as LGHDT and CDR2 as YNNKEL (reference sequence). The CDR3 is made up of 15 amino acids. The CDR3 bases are TGTGCCAGCAGCCAAGATTCGGGGATGTACAATGAGCAGTTCTTC. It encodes CASSQDSGMYNEQFF.

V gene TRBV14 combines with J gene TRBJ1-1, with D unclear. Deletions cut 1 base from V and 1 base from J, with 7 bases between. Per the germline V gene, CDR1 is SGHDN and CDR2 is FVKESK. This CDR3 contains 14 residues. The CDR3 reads CASSQGMRNTEAFF. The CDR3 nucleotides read TGTGCCAGCAGCCAAGGAATGAGGAACACTGAAGCTTTCTTT.

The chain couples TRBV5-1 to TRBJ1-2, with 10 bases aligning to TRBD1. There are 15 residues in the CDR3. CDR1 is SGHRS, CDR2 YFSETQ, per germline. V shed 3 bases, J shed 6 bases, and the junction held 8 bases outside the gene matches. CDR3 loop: CASSYSGGTGDGYTF. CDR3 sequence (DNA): TGCGCCAGCAGCTACAGCGGCGGGACAGGGGATGGCTACACCTTC.

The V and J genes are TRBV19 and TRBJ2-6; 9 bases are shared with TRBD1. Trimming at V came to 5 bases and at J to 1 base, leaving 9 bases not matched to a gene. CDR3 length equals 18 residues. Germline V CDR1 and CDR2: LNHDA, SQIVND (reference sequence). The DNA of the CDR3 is TGTGCCAGTAGTCCCGCGGGACAGGGTATGTCTGGGGCCAACGTCCTGACTTTC. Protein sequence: CASSPAGQGMSGANVLTF.

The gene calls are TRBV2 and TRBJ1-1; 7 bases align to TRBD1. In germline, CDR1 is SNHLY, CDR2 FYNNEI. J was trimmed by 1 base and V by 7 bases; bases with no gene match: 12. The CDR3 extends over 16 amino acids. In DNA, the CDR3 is TGTGCCAGCAAGAGCACAGGGGCCGCCCGGAACACTGAAGCTTTCTTT. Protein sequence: CASKSTGAARNTEAFF.

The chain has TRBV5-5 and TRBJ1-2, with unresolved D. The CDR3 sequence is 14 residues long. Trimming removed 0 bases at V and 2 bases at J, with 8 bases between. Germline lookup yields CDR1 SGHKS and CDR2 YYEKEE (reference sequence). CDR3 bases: TGTGCCAGCAGCTTGGGGCAGGCAAACTATGGCTACACCTTC. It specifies CASSLGQANYGYTF. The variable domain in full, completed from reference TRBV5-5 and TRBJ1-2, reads DAGVTQSPTHLIKTRGQQVTLRCSPISGHKSVSWYQQVLGQGPQFIFQYYEKEERGRGNFPDRFSARQFPNYSSELNVNALLLGDSALYLCASSLGQANYGYTFGSGTRLTVV.

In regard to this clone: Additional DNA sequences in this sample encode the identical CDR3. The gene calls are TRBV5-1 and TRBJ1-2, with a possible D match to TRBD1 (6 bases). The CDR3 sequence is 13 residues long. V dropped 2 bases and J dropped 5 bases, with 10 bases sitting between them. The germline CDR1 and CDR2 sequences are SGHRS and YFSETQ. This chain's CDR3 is CASSFVGQYGYTF. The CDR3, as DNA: TGCGCCAGCAGCTTTGTTGGACAGTATGGCTACACCTTC.

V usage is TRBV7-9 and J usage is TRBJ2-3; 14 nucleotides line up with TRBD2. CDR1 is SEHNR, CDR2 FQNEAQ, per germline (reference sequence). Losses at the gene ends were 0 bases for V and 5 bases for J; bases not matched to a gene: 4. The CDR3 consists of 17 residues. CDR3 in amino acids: CASSLATSGGAGDTQYF. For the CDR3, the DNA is TGTGCCAGCAGCTTAGCGACTAGCGGGGGGGCTGGAGATACGCAGTATTTT.

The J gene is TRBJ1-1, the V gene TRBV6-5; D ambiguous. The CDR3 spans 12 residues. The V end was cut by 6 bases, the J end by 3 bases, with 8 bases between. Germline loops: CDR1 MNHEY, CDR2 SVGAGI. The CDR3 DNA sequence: TGTGCCAGCAGCAGGTTGGACACTGAAGCTTTCTTT. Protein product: CASSRLDTEAFF.

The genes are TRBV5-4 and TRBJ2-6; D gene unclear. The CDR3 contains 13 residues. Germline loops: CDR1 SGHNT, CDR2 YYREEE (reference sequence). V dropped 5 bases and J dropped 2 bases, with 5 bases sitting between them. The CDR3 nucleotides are TGTGCCAGCAGTCCTACTGGGGCCAACGTCCTGACTTTC. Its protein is CASSPTGANVLTF.

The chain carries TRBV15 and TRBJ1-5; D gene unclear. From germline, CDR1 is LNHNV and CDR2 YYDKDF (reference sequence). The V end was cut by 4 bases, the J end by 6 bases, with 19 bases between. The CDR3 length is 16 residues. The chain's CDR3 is CATSNGLRGDGQPQHF. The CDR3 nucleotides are TGTGCCACCAGCAACGGACTACGCGGGGATGGTCAGCCCCAGCATTTT.

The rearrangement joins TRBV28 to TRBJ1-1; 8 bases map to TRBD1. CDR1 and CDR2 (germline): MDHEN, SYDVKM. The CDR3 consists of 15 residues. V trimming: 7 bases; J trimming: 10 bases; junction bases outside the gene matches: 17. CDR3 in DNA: TGTGCCAGCACCTGGCGAGGGACAGGACTCCTTGGAGCTTTCTTT. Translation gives CASTWRGTGLLGAFF.

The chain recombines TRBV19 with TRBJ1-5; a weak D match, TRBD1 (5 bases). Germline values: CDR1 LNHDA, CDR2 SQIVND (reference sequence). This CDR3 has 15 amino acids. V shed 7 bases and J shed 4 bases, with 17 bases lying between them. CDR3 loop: CASKQGTGQNQPQHF. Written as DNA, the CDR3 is TGTGCCAGTAAGCAAGGAACAGGTCAAAATCAGCCCCAGCATTTT.

Here the CDR3 DNA reads TGTGCCAGCAGTGAAGTTGCACGGACAGAACGAAAACTGTTTTTT. As protein: CASSEVARTERKLFF. V is TRBV2 and J is TRBJ1-4; possible D gene TRBD1, 6 bases. In germline, CDR1 is SNHLY, CDR2 FYNNEI. With 1 base removed from V and 10 bases from J, the gap between germline ends came to 16 bases. CDR3 length: 15 residues.

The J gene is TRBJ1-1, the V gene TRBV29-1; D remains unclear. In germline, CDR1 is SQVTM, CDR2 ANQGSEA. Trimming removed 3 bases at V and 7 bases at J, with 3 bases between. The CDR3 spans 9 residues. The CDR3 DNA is TGCAGCGTTGACAGTGAAGCTTTCTTT. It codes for CSVDSEAFF.

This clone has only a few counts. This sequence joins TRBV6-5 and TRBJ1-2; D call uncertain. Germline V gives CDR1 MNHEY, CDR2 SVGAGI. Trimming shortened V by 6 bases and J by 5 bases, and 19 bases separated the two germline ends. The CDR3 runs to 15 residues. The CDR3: CASRRVGSGGYGYTF. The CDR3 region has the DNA TGTGCCAGCAGGAGGGTAGGGTCAGGCGGGTATGGCTACACCTTC.

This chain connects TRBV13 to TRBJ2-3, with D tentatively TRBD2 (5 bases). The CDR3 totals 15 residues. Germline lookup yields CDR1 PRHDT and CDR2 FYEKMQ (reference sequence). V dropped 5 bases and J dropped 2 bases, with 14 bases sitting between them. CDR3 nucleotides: TGTGCCAGCAGCCCCTGGACTGGAAACACAGATACGCAGTATTTT. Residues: CASSPWTGNTDTQYF.